This T cell receptor (beta chain) was recorded in a study of blood T cell repertoires in COVID-19. Overall study: Donors in the United States, Italy and Spain gave samples during acute or convalescent COVID-19. PBMCs, B-cell-depleted T cells, or T cells were the source of the cDNA or gDNA that made up the material.

This CDR3 has 14 residues. Unmatched junction bases numbered 1, after V lost 4 bases and J lost 1 base. The germline V gene has CDR1 SGHRS and CDR2 YFSETQ. The authors' processing: Reference gene primer amplification gave estimated nucleated cell counts. Produced via immunoSEQ multiplex PCR; TCRdb's table is partial and in-frame only. The V and J calls and the clone size are those of that table, but D and trimming were determined from the DNA. The sample carries under 200,000 clones, approximately 83% recorded once. This clonotype originated in a human donor in a cohort sampled during active COVID-19. This chain joins TRBV5-1 and TRBJ2-3; 9 nucleotides line up with TRBD2. Sequenced sample: peripheral blood. CDR3 nucleotide sequence: TGCGCCAGCAGCAGGACTAGCGGCACAGATACGCAGTATTTT. Translated: CASSRTSGTDTQYF.